The rows below give T cell receptor beta chains drawn from one sample of a study of monozygotic twins with inflammatory bowel disease. TCRdb reprocessed the 5' RACE reads, keeping one entry per CDR3 protein, no DNA. Seen in this sample are 400,000 or so distinct CDR3 sequences; the ten most common clones hold 2.4%. Sample: blood. These receptors were collected from a human donor with ulcerative colitis or Crohn's disease, or a healthy co-twin of an affected twin (not recorded which). Both conserved end residues are part of each CDR3.

>TRBV30|TRBJ2-1
CAWSPGGNEQFF
>TRBV10-3|TRBJ2-5
CASGAGRDETQYF
>TRBV12-3/TRBV12-4|TRBJ2-3
CASSQTEGSDTQYF
>TRBV20-1|TRBJ1-1
CSANPLNTEAFF
>TRBV5-1|TRBJ2-1
CASSFELAGLNNEQFF
>TRBV12-3/TRBV12-4|TRBJ2-3
CASRGGLAVTDTQYF
>TRBV5-1|TRBJ1-1
CANSSDPLGEAFF
>TRBV14|TRBJ2-2
CASSQMTQAGELFF
>TRBV10-3|TRBJ1-5
CAISELQGSQPQHF
>TRBV29-1|TRBJ2-7
CSVEDMVYEQYF
>TRBV29-1|TRBJ1-3
CSVEDPTGGNTIYF
>TRBV5-6|TRBJ2-3
CASSPFRAGGPGTDTQYF
>TRBV18|TRBJ1-5
CASSPSTGGQPQHF
>TRBV7-2|TRBJ2-5
CASSLWLNQETQYF
>TRBV15|TRBJ1-6
CATSRPPGQGYYNSPLHF
>TRBV6-1|TRBJ1-6
CASSDGTYYNSPLHF
>TRBV5-1|TRBJ1-5
CASSFDGQGGQPQHF
>TRBV5-1|TRBJ2-7
CASSLRSGSLIYEQYF
>TRBV7-3|TRBJ2-1
CASSQKRVPYNEQFF
>TRBV29-1|TRBJ2-7
CSVATGNTYEQYF
>TRBV2|TRBJ2-1
CASSARQGGNEQFF
>TRBV20-1|TRBJ2-1
CSARSSGLYNEQFF
>TRBV20-1|TRBJ2-7
CSARMAGGYEQYF
>TRBV5-8|TRBJ2-1
CASSPEGAQFF
>TRBV18|TRBJ1-1
CASSPVNRGRAEAFF
>TRBV27|TRBJ2-7
CASTPNRDRAYEQYF
>TRBV14|TRBJ2-1
CASSQDLQPTYNEQFF
>TRBV4-2|TRBJ2-1
CASSPGTGDNEQFF
>TRBV18|TRBJ2-4
CASSLTRGEPYF
>TRBV7-6|TRBJ2-1
CASSLLSSEQFF
>TRBV12-3/TRBV12-4|TRBJ1-5
CASSLGPQGIQPQHF
>TRBV5-6|TRBJ2-2
CASSLGAGVNTGELFF
>TRBV7-2|TRBJ2-3
CASSQIWSTDTQYF
>TRBV12-3/TRBV12-4|TRBJ2-2
CASSLLQGHTGELFF
>TRBV6-4|TRBJ2-1
CASRVRSLAGGGLHNEQFF
>TRBV5-1|TRBJ2-3
CASSLVANKRTDTQYF
>TRBV5-1|TRBJ2-7
CASSLVAGGSYEQYF
>TRBV12-3/TRBV12-4|TRBJ1-3
CASSTVRVSGNTIYF
>TRBV28|TRBJ2-7
CASSSPGQPNYEQYF
>TRBV15|TRBJ2-2
CATSTGGANTGELFF
>TRBV20-1|TRBJ1-1
CSARDLGRPGGYTEAFF
>TRBV2|TRBJ2-3
CASSEGTSADTQYF
>TRBV5-1|TRBJ2-3
CASSSGTPGADTQYF
>TRBV5-1|TRBJ2-3
CASSLAGDGGITDTQYF
>TRBV18|TRBJ1-5
CASSPSGKGNQPQHF